This TCR beta chain was profiled in a study of cytomegalovirus exposure and HLA in healthy donors. Vbeta (60) and Jbeta (13) primers were used in the PCR. Sequencing was performed with immunoSEQ multiplex PCR; in TCRdb, only in-frame clones are kept and a portion is missing. In the table there are tens of thousands of clones, about two thirds of which are singletons. Germline CDR1 WNHNN, CDR2 SYGVQD (reference sequence). V dropped 0 bases and J dropped 5 bases, with 10 bases sitting between them. The CDR3 is 14 residues long. This chain uses TRBV10-1 with TRBJ1-1, with D uncertain. The sequenced sample was PBMCs. The receptor was isolated from a woman aged 50 to 65 in good health and CMV-seropositive. CDR3: CASSESRRGTEAFF. In nucleotides, the CDR3 is TGCGCCAGCAGTGAGTCCAGACGGGGTACTGAAGCTTTCTTT.